This passage covers 15 T cell receptor beta chains from one sample sequenced in a study of neurological immune-mediated disorders. Using its own MiXCR run on the 5' RACE reads, TCRdb lists one record per CDR3 protein. The sample yields around 16,000 distinct CDR3 sequences, around 9.7% seen once. Sequencing used CD8+ T cells from blood. The receptor set was obtained from a man aged 50 to 59 in good health.

This clonotype came up many times. The genes are TRBV5-1 and TRBJ2-5, with 7 bases aligning to TRBD1. Germline V gives CDR1 SGHRS, CDR2 YFSETQ. This CDR3 has 14 residues. V lost 4 bases, J lost 5 bases, and 8 bases stayed unmatched. CDR3 sequence (DNA): TGCGCCAGCAGCGTGGGACAGCCGGGGGAGACCCAGTACTTC. Its translation is CASSVGQPGETQYF.

In this sample, this clonotype turned up many times. The chain employs TRBV4-1 and TRBJ2-7; D is unresolved. Trimming left V 2 bases short and J 3 bases short, with 11 bases between. Germline CDR1 MGHRA, CDR2 YSYEKL. The CDR3 covers 14 residues. As DNA, the CDR3 is TGCGCCAGCAGCCAAACCCGACTTAACTACGAGCAGTACTTC. It specifies CASSQTRLNYEQYF.

This clonotype was seen at least ten times. The genes are TRBV12-3 or TRBV12-4 and TRBJ2-1; TRBD1 might be the D (6 bases). The CDR3 length is 19 residues. Trimming took 7 bases from V and 8 from J, leaving 33 bases between them. Here the CDR3 DNA reads TGTGCCAGCACCATCCGAACAGGGTTGGGGGACGACACGGTCGATGAGCAGTTCTTC. Translating gives CASTIRTGLGDDTVDEQFF.

This clonotype was counted ten times or more. The V and J genes are TRBV20-1 and TRBJ1-1; a possible D gene is TRBD1 (5 bases). This CDR3 is built from 14 residues. Trimming pared 0 bases from V and 4 bases from J, leaving 12 bases between. Per the germline V gene, CDR1 is DFQATT and CDR2 is SNEGSKA (reference sequence). The CDR3 DNA sequence: TGCAGTGCTAGAGATCCAGGGAGAGCCACTGAAGCTTTCTTT. It specifies CSARDPGRATEAFF.

The table lists this clonotype with many counts. V and J are TRBV6-6 and TRBJ2-7; TRBD2 is a possible D gene (6 bases). V was shortened by 4 bases and J by 0 bases, with 13 bases between the two germline ends. Looked up from germline, CDR1 is MNHNY and CDR2 is SVGAGI (reference sequence). The CDR3 totals 15 residues. The CDR3 bases are TGTGCCAGCAGTTCCTGGGACTTCTACTCCTACGAGCAGTACTTC. Translation: CASSSWDFYSYEQYF.

This clonotype was found a few times. The chain employs TRBV29-1 and TRBJ2-2, with unresolved D. V shed 4 bases and J shed 10 bases, with 13 bases lying between them. This CDR3 is built from 12 residues. Germline CDR1 and CDR2: SQVTM and ANQGSEA. The CDR3 loop is CSVVVESEELFF. The CDR3 coding sequence is TGCAGCGTTGTTGTAGAGTCCGAGGAGCTGTTTTTT.

Ten or more counts support this clonotype. The chain joins TRBV20-1 to TRBJ1-2, with D unresolved. The germline CDR1 and CDR2 sequences are DFQATT and SNEGSKA (reference sequence). The length of the CDR3 is 14 residues. V was trimmed by 0 bases and J by 4 bases, leaving 12 bases between them. CDR3 sequence reads: CSARDLGSAYGYTF. The CDR3 DNA is TGCAGTGCTAGAGATCTAGGATCGGCCTATGGCTACACCTTC.

Many counts were recorded for this clonotype. V gene TRBV11-3 combines with J gene TRBJ2-2, with D tentatively TRBD1 (6 bases). Trimming took off 4 bases at V and 1 base at J, with 10 bases between the two ends. CDR3 length equals 15 residues. Germline V gives CDR1 SGHNT, CDR2 YENEEA. CDR3 region: CASSSYRENTGELFF. CDR3 bases: TGTGCCAGCAGCTCCTACAGGGAGAACACCGGGGAGCTGTTTTTT. Looking up the rest from reference TRBV11-3 and TRBJ2-2 gives the full variable domain: EAGVVQSPRYKIIEKKQPVAFWCNPISGHNTLYWYLQNLGQGPELLIRYENEEAVDDSQLPKDRFSAERLKGVDSTLKIQPAELGDSAVYLCASSSYRENTGELFFGEGSRLTVL.

This clonotype showed up many times. The chain is built from TRBV5-1 and TRBJ2-5; D unclear. V shed 6 bases and J shed 0 bases, with 6 bases lying between them. The CDR3 sequence is 12 residues long. Germline V gives CDR1 SGHRS, CDR2 YFSETQ. The CDR3 here is CASTEYQETQYF. CDR3 nucleotides: TGCGCCAGCACCGAATACCAAGAGACCCAGTACTTC.

This clonotype was recorded at least ten times. The chain employs TRBV4-1 and TRBJ2-1, with unresolved D. With 1 base removed from V and 3 bases from J, the gap between germline ends came to 7 bases. CDR1 MGHRA and CDR2 YSYEKL come from the germline V gene. The CDR3 totals 14 residues. The CDR3 region is CASSQVNNYNEQFF. The CDR3 nucleotides are TGCGCCAGCAGCCAAGTGAATAACTACAATGAGCAGTTCTTC.

This clonotype has at least ten counts. The rearrangement joins TRBV25-1 to TRBJ2-1, with D maybe TRBD1 (5 bases). The CDR3 has 14 residues. Germline-derived CDR1 and CDR2 are MGHDK and SYGVNS. V was pared by 4 bases and J by 9 bases, with 16 bases between. The CDR3 is CASSAAAGQGEQFF. The CDR3 DNA is TGTGCCAGCAGTGCTGCGGCAGGGCAAGGTGAGCAGTTCTTC.

This clonotype appeared a few times. The chain couples TRBV4-3 to TRBJ2-7; TRBD2 might be the D (5 bases). The CDR3 extends over 15 amino acids. V was pared by 0 bases and J by 4 bases, with 13 bases between. The germline V gene encodes CDR1 LGHNA and CDR2 YSLEER. CDR3 in amino acids: CASSQERETGYEQYF. The CDR3 coding sequence is TGCGCCAGCAGCCAAGAAAGGGAGACGGGATACGAGCAGTACTTC.

This clonotype was seen repeatedly, ten times or more. The V call is TRBV4-3, the J call TRBJ2-2; D possibly matches TRBD1 or TRBD2 (5 bases each). CDR1 is LGHNA, CDR2 YSLEER, per germline. The CDR3 is made up of 18 amino acids. V was trimmed by 0 bases and J by 1 base, leaving 15 bases between them. The CDR3, as DNA: TGCGCCAGCAGCCAAGATTGGCCGGGGCAGGGGAACACCGGGGAGCTGTTTTTT. Translation: CASSQDWPGQGNTGELFF.

This clonotype was counted many times. V gene TRBV6-2 or TRBV6-3 combines with J gene TRBJ2-2; 9 bases line up with TRBD2. The CDR3 runs to 17 residues. CDR1 is MNHEY, CDR2 SVGEGT, per germline. With 2 bases clipped from V and 2 bases from J, the junction kept 6 bases outside the gene matches. The CDR3: CASSYIRLAVNTGELFF. CDR3 nucleotide sequence: TGTGCCAGCAGTTACATCCGACTAGCGGTAAACACCGGGGAGCTGTTTTTT.

This clonotype was picked up many times. The chain joins TRBV29-1 to TRBJ2-2; 8 nucleotides match TRBD2. CDR3 length: 13 residues. Germline CDR1 reads SQVTM; CDR2 reads ANQGSEA. The V segment lost 6 bases and the J segment 4 bases; nucleotides outside the gene matches: 4. The CDR3 region has the DNA TGCAGCGTCGTTAGCGGGACCACCGGGGAGCTGTTTTTT. This encodes CSVVSGTTGELFF.